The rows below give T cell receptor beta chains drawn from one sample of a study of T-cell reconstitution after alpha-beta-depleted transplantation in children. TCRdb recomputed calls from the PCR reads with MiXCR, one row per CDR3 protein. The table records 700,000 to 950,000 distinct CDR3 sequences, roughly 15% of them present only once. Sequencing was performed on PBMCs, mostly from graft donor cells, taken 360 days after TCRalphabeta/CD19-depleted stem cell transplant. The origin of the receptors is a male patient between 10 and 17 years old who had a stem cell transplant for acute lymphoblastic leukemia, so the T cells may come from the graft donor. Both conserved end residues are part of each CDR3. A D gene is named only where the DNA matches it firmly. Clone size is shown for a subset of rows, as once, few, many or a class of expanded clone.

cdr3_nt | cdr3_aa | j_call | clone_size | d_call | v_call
TGTGCCAGCAGCTTAATGTATCCGGGCTTCTCCTCCTACGAGCAGTACTTC | CASSLMYPGFSSYEQYF | TRBJ2-7 | many | - | TRBV7-9
TGTGCCAGCAGCTCGTCACAGGGGAATGAGCAGTTCTTC | CASSSSQGNEQFF | TRBJ2-1 | - | TRBD1 | TRBV11-1
TGCGCCAGCAGGGGACTAGCCGCCGGGGAGCTGTTTTTT | CASRGLAAGELFF | TRBJ2-2 | - | TRBD2 | TRBV5-1
TGTGCCAGCAGTCGCTTCGGACTAGCGGTGTACGAGCAGTACTTC | CASSRFGLAVYEQYF | TRBJ2-7 | - | TRBD2 | TRBV27
TGCGCCAGCAGCCAGCAGGGGCGTTCCTACGAGCAGTACTTC | CASSQQGRSYEQYF | TRBJ2-7 | few | - | TRBV4-1
TGCGCCAGCAGCTTGGAGGGCAGGCGGGATGGCTACACCTTC | CASSLEGRRDGYTF | TRBJ1-2 | - | - | TRBV5-1
TGTGCCAGCAGCCAAGGATCCGGGAGATGGGGGTACAATGAGCAGTTCTTC | CASSQGSGRWGYNEQFF | TRBJ2-1 | - | - | TRBV3-1
TGTGCCAGTACCCTGGGTGGACTAGCGGAGTACAATGAGCAGTTCTTC | CASTLGGLAEYNEQFF | TRBJ2-1 | - | TRBD2 | TRBV19
TGCGCCAGCAGCGCTAAGGGGGTCACCGGGGAGCTGTTTTTT | CASSAKGVTGELFF | TRBJ2-2 | few | - | TRBV4-1
TGTGCCAGCAGTCCCCCAACTAGCGGGAGGGCCTACGAGCAGTACTTC | CASSPPTSGRAYEQYF | TRBJ2-7 | many | TRBD2 | TRBV12-3/TRBV12-4
TGCGCCAGCAGCTTGTTTGCGGGAAACACCATATATTTT | CASSLFAGNTIYF | TRBJ1-3 | - | - | TRBV5-1
TGTGCCAGCAGTGAACTTAGCGGGAGGGCCGGAGAGACCCAGTACTTC | CASSELSGRAGETQYF | TRBJ2-5 | few | TRBD2 | TRBV25-1
TGTGCCAGCTCACCCATGGGAGGGATGGATCAGCCCCAGCATTTT | CASSPMGGMDQPQHF | TRBJ1-5 | - | - | TRBV18
TGTGCCAGCAGCCAAGATTTCCGGACTAGCGGGAGGTCTCACACCGGGGAGCTGTTTTTT | CASSQDFRTSGRSHTGELFF | TRBJ2-2 | few | TRBD2 | TRBV3-1
TGTGCCAGCAGTTATAGGCGGTGGGGGTATGGCTACACCTTC | CASSYRRWGYGYTF | TRBJ1-2 | many | - | TRBV12-3/TRBV12-4
TGTGCCAGCAGCTTAGGGGGAGGGTCAGGTGAGCAGTTCTTC | CASSLGGGSGEQFF | TRBJ2-1 | - | TRBD2 | TRBV11-2
TGTGCCAGCAGCCCGGCCTATACAGATACGCAGTATTTT | CASSPAYTDTQYF | TRBJ2-3 | few | - | TRBV7-6